Shown below are 3 T cell receptor beta chains from a single sample sequenced in a study of blood T cell repertoires in COVID-19. Repertoires were generated with immunoSEQ multiplex PCR, while TCRdb's copy carries only in-frame clones and drops some. The top ten hold 25% to 35% of the sample, which has approximately 78,000 clones, approximately 85% seen once. Sequencing was performed on peripheral blood. These receptors were obtained from a man aged 50 or older with acute or convalescent COVID-19.

This rearrangement joins TRBV5-1 to TRBJ2-3; 7 nucleotides line up with TRBD1. CDR1 and CDR2 (germline): SGHRS, YFSETQ. V gave up 4 bases and J gave up 4 bases; unmatched junction bases: 12. CDR3 length: 16 residues. CDR3 in DNA: TGCGCCAGCAGCCATATCACAGGGGTTAGATCAGATACGCAGTATTTT. Translated: CASSHITGVRSDTQYF.

V and J are TRBV18 and TRBJ1-5; 7 bases agree with TRBD1. Germline trimming cut 4 bases from V and 3 bases from J; bases unmatched to any gene: 12. In germline, CDR1 is KGHSH, CDR2 LQKENI. The CDR3 extends over 17 amino acids. CDR3 region: CASSRITGTVDNQPQHF. CDR3 bases: TGTGCCAGCTCACGGATCACCGGGACAGTTGACAATCAGCCCCAGCATTTT. Based on the CDR3 plus reference TRBV18 and TRBJ1-5, the full variable domain is NAGVMQNPRHLVRRRGQEARLRCSPMKGHSHVYWYRQLPEEGLKFMVYLQKENIIDESGMPKERFSAEFPKEGPSILRIQQVVRGDSAAYFCASSRITGTVDNQPQHFGDGTRLSIL.

The chain uses TRBV19 and TRBJ1-2, with a tentative D call TRBD1 (6 bases). This CDR3 comprises 14 residues. The ends were cut back, 3 bases at V and 6 bases at J, with 14 bases in the middle. In germline, CDR1 is LNHDA, CDR2 SQIVND (reference sequence). The CDR3 spells CASSMGALRDGYTF. The CDR3, as DNA: TGTGCCAGTAGTATGGGGGCTCTAAGGGATGGCTACACCTTC.